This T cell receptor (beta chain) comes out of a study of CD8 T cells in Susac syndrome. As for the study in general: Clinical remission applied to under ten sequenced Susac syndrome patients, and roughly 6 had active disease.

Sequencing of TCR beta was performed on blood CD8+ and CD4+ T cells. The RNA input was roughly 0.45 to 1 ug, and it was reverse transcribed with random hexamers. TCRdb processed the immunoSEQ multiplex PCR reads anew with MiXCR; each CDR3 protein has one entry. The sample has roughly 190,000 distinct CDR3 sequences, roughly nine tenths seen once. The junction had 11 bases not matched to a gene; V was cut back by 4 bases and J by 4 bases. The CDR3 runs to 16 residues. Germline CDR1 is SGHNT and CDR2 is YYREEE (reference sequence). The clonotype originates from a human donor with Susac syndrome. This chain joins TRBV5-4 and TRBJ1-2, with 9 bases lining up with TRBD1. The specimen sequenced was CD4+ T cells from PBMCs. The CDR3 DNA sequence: TGTGCCAGCAGCACAGCTAGACAGGGGGAGGGCTATGGCTACACCTTC. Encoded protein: CASSTARQGEGYGYTF. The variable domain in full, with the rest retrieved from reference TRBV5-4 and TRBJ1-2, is ETGVTQSPTHLIKTRGQQVTLRCSSQSGHNTVSWYQQALGQGPQFIFQYYREEENGRGNFPPRFSGLQFPNYSSELNVNALELDDSALYLCASSTARQGEGYGYTFGSGTRLTVV.